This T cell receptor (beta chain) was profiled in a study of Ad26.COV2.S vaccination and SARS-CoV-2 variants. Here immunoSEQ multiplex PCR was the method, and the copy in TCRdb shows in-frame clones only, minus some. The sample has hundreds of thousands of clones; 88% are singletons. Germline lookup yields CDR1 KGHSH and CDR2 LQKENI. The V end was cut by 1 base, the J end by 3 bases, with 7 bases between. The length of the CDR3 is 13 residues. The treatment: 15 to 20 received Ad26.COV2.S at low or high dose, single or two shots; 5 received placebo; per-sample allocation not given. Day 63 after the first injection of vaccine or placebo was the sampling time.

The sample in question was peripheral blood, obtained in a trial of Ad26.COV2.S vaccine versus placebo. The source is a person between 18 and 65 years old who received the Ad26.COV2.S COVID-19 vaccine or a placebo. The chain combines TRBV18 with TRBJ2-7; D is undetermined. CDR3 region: CASSPQGYYEQYF. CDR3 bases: TGTGCCAGCTCACCACAGGGTTACTACGAGCAGTACTTC.